This T cell receptor beta chain emerged from a study of cytomegalovirus exposure and HLA in healthy donors. Study-wide results and limits: Later findings reportedly placed an Asian-associated ancestry cluster below the approximately 670-donor mean for N-insertions. Follow-up analysis later connected one missense variant in DCLRE1C with trimming of TCR beta V- and J-genes. In vitro confirmation showed a few CMV-associated chains to be CMV antigen specific. Earlier analysis found most TCR beta V segments productive about 90% or about 30% of the time.

CDR1 and CDR2 from the germline V gene are SEHNR and FQNEAQ (reference sequence). V lost 3 bases and J 2 bases, leaving 8 bases between the germline ends. The CDR3 has 14 residues. Details on this clone: Its target is not known.

This PCR relied on a set of 60 Vbeta primers and 13 Jbeta primers. Measured with immunoSEQ multiplex PCR; TCRdb has only the in-frame clones, and not every one. The profile covers 100,000 or so clones, with around 80% appearing a single time and 5% to 6.5% taken by the ten largest. The sequenced sample was PBMCs. The genes are TRBV7-9 and TRBJ2-1, with D unresolved. The clonotype originates from a man aged 18 to 29 in good health and CMV-seronegative. In DNA, the CDR3 is TGTGCCAGCAGCTTCTCCAGGACCTACAATGAGCAGTTCTTC. Protein sequence: CASSFSRTYNEQFF.